These 25 T cell receptor beta chains share one sample of origin, sequenced in a study of blood T cell repertoires in COVID-19. Libraries were prepared by immunoSEQ multiplex PCR; TCRdb keeps only in-frame clonotypes and omits some of them. The table lists roughly 200,000 clones, around 89% of them singletons. Sequencing was carried out using peripheral blood. These receptors all stem from a man aged 35 to 55 with active or convalescent COVID-19.

The V call is TRBV11-3, the J call TRBJ2-7; possible D gene TRBD2, 5 bases. Per germline, CDR1 SGHNT and CDR2 YENEEA. The CDR3 runs 14 residues. With 5 bases removed from V and 3 bases from J, the gap between germline ends came to 14 bases. CDR3 nucleotide sequence: TGTGCCAGCAGCCGGCCGGGGTCAGACTACGAGCAGTACTTC. It specifies CASSRPGSDYEQYF.

This rearrangement joins TRBV28 to TRBJ2-6; no clear D gene. V lost 9 bases to trimming and J lost 0 bases, with 21 bases between them. The CDR3 is 18 residues long. The germline CDR1 and CDR2 sequences are MDHEN and SYDVKM. CDR3 amino acids: CASLSATRPNSGANVLTF. The CDR3 bases are TGTGCCAGTCTTTCCGCGACACGGCCGAACTCTGGGGCCAACGTCCTGACTTTC.

The chain uses TRBV3-1 (or the pseudogene TRBV3-2) and TRBJ2-5, with 8 bases lining up with TRBD2. Trimming at V came to 8 bases and at J to 1 base, leaving 3 bases not matched to a gene. Germline V gene lookup returns CDR1 LGHDT and CDR2 YNNKEL (reference sequence). CDR3 length: 13 residues. CDR3 DNA: TGTGCCAGCCGGACTAGCCCCCAAGAGACCCAGTACTTC. Encoded protein: CASRTSPQETQYF.

The gene calls are TRBV24-1 and TRBJ1-1, with TRBD1 matching over 11 bases. Germline CDR1 reads KGHDR; CDR2 reads SFDVKD. V was pared by 3 bases and J by 4 bases, with 3 bases of the junction left unmatched. CDR3 length: 15 residues. The CDR3 coding sequence is TGTGCCACCAGTGATGGTGGGACAGGGGGCACTGAAGCTTTCTTT. This translates into CATSDGGTGGTEAFF.

The V and J genes are TRBV7-2 and TRBJ2-5; TRBD1 matches at 8 bases. The CDR3 extends over 15 amino acids. Per germline, CDR1 SGHTA and CDR2 FQGNSA. J was trimmed by 0 bases and V by 3 bases; bases with no gene match: 3. The CDR3 sequence is CASSLTGANQETQYF. As DNA, the CDR3 is TGTGCCAGCAGCTTGACAGGGGCAAACCAAGAGACCCAGTACTTC.

The rearrangement uses TRBV7-9 and TRBJ2-7; 9 bases fit TRBD2. Germline CDR1 is SEHNR and CDR2 is FQNEAQ (reference sequence). This CDR3 has 16 amino acids. J was trimmed by 1 base and V by 4 bases; bases with no gene match: 8. The CDR3 loop reads CASSSSLAGGSYEQYF. The DNA of the CDR3 is TGTGCCAGCAGCTCCTCCTTGGCGGGAGGGTCCTACGAGCAGTACTTC.

The CDR3 coding sequence is TGTGCCAGCTCATCAGGGGCACAAGAGACCCAGTACTTC. This sequence encodes CASSSGAQETQYF. The chain has TRBV18 and TRBJ2-5, with a weak D call TRBD1 (6 bases). The germline V gene encodes CDR1 KGHSH and CDR2 LQKENI. Trimming left V 5 bases short and J 2 bases short, with 9 bases between. The CDR3 covers 13 residues. The full variable domain, rest sourced from reference TRBV18 and TRBJ2-5, is NAGVMQNPRHLVRRRGQEARLRCSPMKGHSHVYWYRQLPEEGLKFMVYLQKENIIDESGMPKERFSAEFPKEGPSILRIQQVVRGDSAAYFCASSSGAQETQYFGPGTRLLVL.

The chain has TRBV19 and TRBJ1-3, with TRBD1 matching 8 bases. Germline assignment: CDR1 LNHDA and CDR2 SQIVND (reference sequence). J was trimmed by 3 bases and V by 4 bases; bases with no gene match: 17. This CDR3 has 19 amino acids. Written as DNA, the CDR3 is TGTGCCAGTAGTACCGGCCGTCTAGACAGGGGACTCCGTGGAAACACCATATATTTT. Its translation: CASSTGRLDRGLRGNTIYF.

CDR3 in DNA: TGTGCCAGCGTAGACATGAACACTGAAGCTTTCTTT. The encoded protein is CASVDMNTEAFF. The chain joins TRBV6-6 to TRBJ1-1, with D unclear. Germline lookup yields CDR1 MNHNY and CDR2 SVGAGI (reference sequence). This CDR3 contains 12 residues. V lost 8 bases, J lost 0 bases, and 7 bases lay in between.

This chain uses TRBV19 with TRBJ1-1; D not resolved. The V end was cut by 5 bases, the J end by 3 bases, with 10 bases between. The CDR3 length is 13 residues. Germline-derived CDR1 and CDR2 are LNHDA and SQIVND (reference sequence). This CDR3 is CASSEGRYTEAFF. CDR3 bases: TGTGCCAGTAGTGAGGGCAGATACACTGAAGCTTTCTTT.

This clone was seen more than once but under ten times. This chain uses TRBV6-5 with TRBJ1-2; TRBD1 is a possible D gene (5 bases). Trimming cost V 2 bases and J 7 bases, with 11 bases left between them. Germline CDR1 is MNHEY and CDR2 is SVGAGI. The CDR3 length is 13 residues. In DNA, the CDR3 is TGTGCCAGCAGTTACGCGGTTCAGGGTGGCTACACCTTC. This translates into CASSYAVQGGYTF.

The V call is TRBV30, the J call TRBJ2-1; weak D call: TRBD1 (6 bases). Per the germline V gene, CDR1 is GTSNPN and CDR2 is SVGIG (reference sequence). V lost 3 bases and J 9 bases, leaving 21 bases between the germline ends. This CDR3 has 15 residues. The CDR3 reads CAWRLGANRGGEQFF. The DNA of the CDR3 is TGTGCCTGGAGGCTGGGGGCTAATAGGGGCGGTGAGCAGTTCTTC.

CDR3 residues: CASSYSWTGGNQPQHF. DNA for the CDR3: TGTGCCAGCAGTTACTCGTGGACAGGGGGCAATCAGCCCCAGCATTTT. The V gene is TRBV6-5, the J gene TRBJ1-5; TRBD1 agrees at 9 bases. The CDR3 consists of 16 residues. J was trimmed by 2 bases and V by 0 bases; bases with no gene match: 2. Germline values: CDR1 MNHEY, CDR2 SVGAGI.

The V gene is TRBV25-1, the J gene TRBJ2-1; D uncertain. V shed 1 base and J shed 8 bases, with 12 bases lying between them. CDR1 is MGHDK and CDR2 is SYGVNS in the germline V gene. The CDR3 is 14 amino acids. DNA for the CDR3: TGTGCCAGCAGTGAATGGTCCAGTATCCATGAGCAGTTCTTC. Residues: CASSEWSSIHEQFF.

This chain joins TRBV28 and TRBJ1-1; the match to TRBD1 covers 9 bases. The CDR3 runs 13 residues. Germline V gene data show CDR1 as MDHEN and CDR2 as SYDVKM. The V segment lost 6 bases and the J segment 10 bases; nucleotides outside the gene matches: 9. CDR3 loop: CASSIQGAAGAFF. The DNA of the CDR3 is TGTGCCAGCAGCATACAGGGGGCGGCAGGAGCTTTCTTT.

The V gene is TRBV7-2, the J gene TRBJ2-3; tentative D call: TRBD1 (6 bases). The CDR3 totals 18 residues. Trimming took 2 bases from V and 0 from J, leaving 18 bases between them. Germline loops: CDR1 SGHTA, CDR2 FQGNSA. Written as DNA, the CDR3 is TGTGCCAGCAGCTTAAGCGGCCAGGACAGCTCTAGCACAGATACGCAGTATTTT. Translated: CASSLSGQDSSSTDTQYF.

V and J are TRBV5-1 and TRBJ2-3, with 10 bases fitting TRBD2. V dropped 4 bases and J dropped 4; count of bases not matched to a gene: 6. CDR1 SGHRS and CDR2 YFSETQ come from the germline V gene. The CDR3 sequence is 15 residues long. The chain's CDR3 is CASSIRAGGPDTQYF. CDR3 sequence (DNA): TGCGCCAGCAGCATCCGAGCGGGAGGGCCAGATACGCAGTATTTT.

This clone was detected a few times. This chain connects TRBV10-3 to TRBJ2-7, with 8 nucleotides matching TRBD2. After removal of 5 bases from V and 3 bases from J, the junction contained 6 bases not matched to a gene. Per germline, CDR1 ENHRY and CDR2 SYGVKD. This CDR3 region has 14 residues. The CDR3 DNA reads TGTGCCATCAGTTTGGGCGGGAGGCTCTACGAGCAGTACTTC. It codes for CAISLGGRLYEQYF.

V gene TRBV2 combines with J gene TRBJ2-5, with TRBD1 matching over 7 bases. The CDR3 is 14 amino acids. The germline V gene encodes CDR1 SNHLY and CDR2 FYNNEI. Trimming at V came to 8 bases and at J to 2 bases, leaving 8 bases not matched to a gene. The CDR3 nucleotides read TGTGCCAGCCTACGAGGGACAGAACAAGAGACCCAGTACTTC. Amino acids: CASLRGTEQETQYF.

This CDR3 is CASSLAPDQPQHF. DNA of the CDR3: TGTGCCAGCAGCTTAGCGCCAGATCAGCCCCAGCATTTT. The chain employs TRBV7-6 and TRBJ1-5; D ambiguous. Germline CDR1 reads SGHVS; CDR2 reads FNYEAQ. This CDR3 is 13 amino acids long. The ends were cut back, 0 bases at V and 5 bases at J, with 5 bases in the middle.

The J gene is TRBJ2-7, the V gene TRBV5-4; the D gene is possibly TRBD1 (5 bases). V was trimmed by 4 bases and J by 3 bases, leaving 11 bases between them. Germline assignment: CDR1 SGHNT and CDR2 YYREEE (reference sequence). The CDR3 has 13 amino acids. The CDR3 loop is CASSHDRYYEQYF. In DNA form, the CDR3 reads TGTGCCAGCAGCCACGACAGATACTACGAGCAGTACTTC.

This clone turned up a few times. V and J are TRBV7-3 and TRBJ1-1; 7 nucleotides align to TRBD1. The CDR3 is 14 residues long. The V gene's germline CDR1 is SGHTA and CDR2 FQGTGA. J was trimmed by 6 bases and V by 1 base; bases with no gene match: 5. DNA of the CDR3: TGTGCCAGCAGCTTAATCGGCAGGGGGGCTGAAGCTTTCTTT. Translation: CASSLIGRGAEAFF.

The V call is TRBV29-1, the J call TRBJ1-2; 9 bases fit TRBD1. Germline assignment: CDR1 SQVTM and CDR2 ANQGSEA. CDR3 length equals 15 residues. V gave up 3 bases and J gave up 5 bases; unmatched junction bases: 10. The CDR3 protein is CSVETPGQGWYGYTF. CDR3 coding DNA: TGCAGCGTTGAGACACCGGGACAGGGTTGGTATGGCTACACCTTC.

The rearrangement links TRBV27 to TRBJ2-2; no clear D gene. Germline V gene lookup returns CDR1 MNHEY and CDR2 SMNVEV (reference sequence). This CDR3 comprises 13 residues. Trimming removed 5 bases at V and 2 bases at J, with 6 bases between. The CDR3 DNA sequence: TGTGCCAGCAGTGGCTTTAACACCGGGGAGCTGTTTTTT. Translated, it gives CASSGFNTGELFF.

The rearrangement uses TRBV2 and TRBJ1-5, with TRBD1 identical over 8 bases. Trimming took 4 bases from V and 2 from J; bases not matched to a gene: 1. The germline V gene encodes CDR1 SNHLY and CDR2 FYNNEI. The length of the CDR3 is 14 residues. The CDR3 region has the DNA TGTGCCAGCAGTGCCAGGGGGCGCAATCAGCCCCAGCATTTT. Translation: CASSARGRNQPQHF.